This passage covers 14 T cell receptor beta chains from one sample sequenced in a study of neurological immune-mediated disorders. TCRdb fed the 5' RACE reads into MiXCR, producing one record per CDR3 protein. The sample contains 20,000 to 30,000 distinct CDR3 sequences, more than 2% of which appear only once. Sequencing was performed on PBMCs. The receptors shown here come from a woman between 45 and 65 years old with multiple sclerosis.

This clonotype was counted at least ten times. This chain's CDR3 is CASTLFGGSNYGYTF. For the CDR3, the DNA is TGCGCCAGCACACTGTTTGGGGGGTCTAACTATGGCTACACCTTC. The chain joins TRBV5-1 to TRBJ1-2; tentatively, D is TRBD1 (5 bases). CDR1 and CDR2 from the germline V gene are SGHRS and YFSETQ. The CDR3 consists of 15 residues. The V gene lost 6 bases and the J gene lost 0 bases, with 15 bases spanning the gap. The whole variable domain, remainder taken from reference TRBV5-1 and TRBJ1-2, is KAGVTQTPRYLIKTRGQQVTLSCSPISGHRSVSWYQQTPGQGLQFLFEYFSETQRNKGNFPGRFSGRQFSNSRSEMNVSTLELGDSALYLCASTLFGGSNYGYTFGSGTRLTVV.

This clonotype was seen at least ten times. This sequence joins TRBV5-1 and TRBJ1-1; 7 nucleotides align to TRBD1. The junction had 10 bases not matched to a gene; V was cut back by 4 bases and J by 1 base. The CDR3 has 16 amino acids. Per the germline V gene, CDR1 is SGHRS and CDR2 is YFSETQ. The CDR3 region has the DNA TGCGCCAGCAGCAGCTTAGGGACAGCCGGGAACACTGAAGCTTTCTTT. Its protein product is CASSSLGTAGNTEAFF.

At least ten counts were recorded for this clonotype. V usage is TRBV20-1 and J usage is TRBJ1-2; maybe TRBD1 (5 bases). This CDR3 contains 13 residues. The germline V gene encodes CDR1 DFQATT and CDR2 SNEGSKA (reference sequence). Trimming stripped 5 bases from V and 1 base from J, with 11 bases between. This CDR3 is CSAFDSVNYGYTF. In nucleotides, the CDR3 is TGCAGTGCTTTTGACAGCGTTAACTATGGCTACACCTTC.

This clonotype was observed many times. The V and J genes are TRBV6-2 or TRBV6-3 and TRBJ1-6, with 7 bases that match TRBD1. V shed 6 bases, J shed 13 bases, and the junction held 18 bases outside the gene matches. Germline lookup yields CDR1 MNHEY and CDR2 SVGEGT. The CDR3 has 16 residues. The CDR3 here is CASSRIAGTESYPLHF. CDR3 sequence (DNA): TGTGCCAGCAGCCGGATCGCCGGGACAGAATCCTATCCCCTCCACTTT.

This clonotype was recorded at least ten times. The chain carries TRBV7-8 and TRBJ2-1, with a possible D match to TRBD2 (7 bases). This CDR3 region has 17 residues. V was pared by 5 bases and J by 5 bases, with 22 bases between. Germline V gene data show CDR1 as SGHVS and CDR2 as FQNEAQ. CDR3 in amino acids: CASSPGLVNRGNNEQFF. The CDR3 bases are TGTGCCAGCAGCCCAGGACTAGTTAATAGGGGGAACAATGAGCAGTTCTTC.

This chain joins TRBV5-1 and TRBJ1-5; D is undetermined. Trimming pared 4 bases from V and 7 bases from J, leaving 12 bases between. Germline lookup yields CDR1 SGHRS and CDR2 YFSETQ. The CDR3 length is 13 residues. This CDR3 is CASSQRIGQPQHF. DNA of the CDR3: TGCGCCAGCAGCCAGCGCATCGGGCAGCCCCAGCATTTT.

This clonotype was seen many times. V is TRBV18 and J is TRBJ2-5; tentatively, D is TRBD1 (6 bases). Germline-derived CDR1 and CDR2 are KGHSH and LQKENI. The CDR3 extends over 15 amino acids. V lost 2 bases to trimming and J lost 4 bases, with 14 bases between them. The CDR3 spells CASSPSQGDRETQYF. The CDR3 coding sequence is TGTGCCAGCTCACCATCACAGGGTGATAGAGAGACCCAGTACTTC.

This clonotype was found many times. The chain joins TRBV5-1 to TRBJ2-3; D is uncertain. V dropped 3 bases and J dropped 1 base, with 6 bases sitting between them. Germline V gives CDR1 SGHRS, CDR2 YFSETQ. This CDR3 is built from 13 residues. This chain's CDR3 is CASSYEGTDTQYF. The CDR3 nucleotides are TGCGCCAGCAGCTACGAGGGCACAGATACGCAGTATTTT.

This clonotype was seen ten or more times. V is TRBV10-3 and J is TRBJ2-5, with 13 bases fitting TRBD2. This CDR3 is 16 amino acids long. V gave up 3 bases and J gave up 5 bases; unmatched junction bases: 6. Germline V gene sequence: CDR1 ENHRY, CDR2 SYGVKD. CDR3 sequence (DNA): TGTGCCATCAGTGATTTAGGGACTAGCGGGATGGAGACCCAGTACTTC. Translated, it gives CAISDLGTSGMETQYF.

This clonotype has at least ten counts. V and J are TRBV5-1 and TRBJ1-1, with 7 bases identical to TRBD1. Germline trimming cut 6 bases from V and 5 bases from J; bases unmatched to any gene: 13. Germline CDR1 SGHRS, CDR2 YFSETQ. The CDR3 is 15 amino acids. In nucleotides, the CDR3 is TGCGCCAGCAAAGACAGATTCGACAGGGAGACTGAAGCTTTCTTT. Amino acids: CASKDRFDRETEAFF.

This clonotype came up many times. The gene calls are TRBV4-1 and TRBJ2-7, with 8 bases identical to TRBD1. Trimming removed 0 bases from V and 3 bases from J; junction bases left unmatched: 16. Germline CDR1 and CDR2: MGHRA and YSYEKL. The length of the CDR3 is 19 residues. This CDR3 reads CASSQDTPDRGASGYEQYF. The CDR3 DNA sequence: TGCGCCAGCAGCCAAGATACCCCAGACAGGGGCGCGTCTGGCTACGAGCAGTACTTC.

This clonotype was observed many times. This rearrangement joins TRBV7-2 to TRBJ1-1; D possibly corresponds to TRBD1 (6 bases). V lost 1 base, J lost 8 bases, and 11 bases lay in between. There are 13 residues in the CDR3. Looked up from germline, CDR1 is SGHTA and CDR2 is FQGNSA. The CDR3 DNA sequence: TGTGCCAGCAGCTTAGACAGGGCTTTCGAAGCTTTCTTT. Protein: CASSLDRAFEAFF. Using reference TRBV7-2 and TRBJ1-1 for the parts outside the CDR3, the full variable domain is GAGVSQSPSNKVTEKGKDVELRCDPISGHTALYWYRQSLGQGLEFLIYFQGNSAPDKSGLPSDRFSAERTGGSVSTLTIQRTQQEDSAVYLCASSLDRAFEAFFGQGTRLTVV.

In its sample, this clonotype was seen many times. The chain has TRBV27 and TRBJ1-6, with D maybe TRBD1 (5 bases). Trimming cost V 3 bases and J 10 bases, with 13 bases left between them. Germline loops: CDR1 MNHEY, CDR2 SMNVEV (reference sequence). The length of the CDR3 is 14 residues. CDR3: CASSFRDRRSPLHF. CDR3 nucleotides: TGTGCCAGCAGTTTCAGGGATCGCAGGTCACCCCTCCACTTT.

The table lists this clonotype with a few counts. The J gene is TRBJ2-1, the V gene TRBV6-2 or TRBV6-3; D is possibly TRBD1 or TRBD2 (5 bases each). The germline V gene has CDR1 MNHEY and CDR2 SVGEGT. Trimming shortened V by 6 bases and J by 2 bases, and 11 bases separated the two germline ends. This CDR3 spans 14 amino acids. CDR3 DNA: TGTGCCAGCAGACGGGACCGGGCCTACAATGAGCAGTTCTTC. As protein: CASRRDRAYNEQFF.